This T cell receptor (beta chain) was identified during a study of PD-L1 blockade in urothelial cancer. The V end was cut by 7 bases, the J end by 4 bases, with 16 bases between. This CDR3 is 14 amino acids long. CDR1 is MDHEN, CDR2 SYDVKM, per germline. Data came from immunoSEQ multiplex PCR; TCRdb stores just in-frame clones and leaves some out. The top ten clones hold approximately 3.4% of a sample with approximately 32,000 clones, 82% of them seen once. The TCR comes from a man between 65 and 80 years old with urothelial cancer. The sequences come from PBMCs, collected around atezolizumab (anti-PD-L1) treatment. The chain joins TRBV28 to TRBJ1-2, with D possibly matching TRBD1 (5 bases). The CDR3: CASTSSGASYGYTF. CDR3 DNA: TGTGCCAGCACCTCCAGTGGGGCCTCCTATGGCTACACCTTC.